The TCR beta chain under discussion was sequenced for a study of Graves' ophthalmopathy and Graves' hyperthyroidism. A few counts support this clonotype. The authors defined stable hyperthyroidism as no ophthalmopathy within 18 months of follow-up. CDR1 LGHDT and CDR2 YNNKEL come from the germline V gene (reference sequence). The V end was cut by 5 bases, the J end by 4 bases, with 15 bases between. The CDR3 runs 14 residues. Amplification of the TCR beta CDR3 regions used RNA transcripts (as template). Investigators did first-round RT-PCR with HTBI primers, then second-round multiplex PCR. Each CDR3 protein gets one entry after TCRdb re-called the multiplex PCR reads with MiXCR. The data hold around 400,000 distinct CDR3 sequences, with around 21% observed a single time.

The specimen sequenced was peripheral blood. V gene TRBV3-1 combines with J gene TRBJ2-7; possibly TRBD1 for D (6 bases). The sequence came from a woman between 18 and 30 years old with stable Graves' hyperthyroidism. CDR3 region: CASSSGVQGYEQYF. The CDR3, as DNA: TGTGCCAGCAGCTCAGGAGTTCAGGGGTACGAGCAGTACTTC.